This passage covers 25 T cell receptor beta chains from one sample sequenced in a study of neurological immune-mediated disorders. TCRdb recomputed calls from the 5' RACE reads with MiXCR, one row per CDR3 protein. The table records about 14,000 distinct CDR3 sequences, approximately 13% of them present only once. Material for sequencing was CD8+ T cells from blood. All receptors come from a female donor with HTLV-1-associated myelopathy (HAM/TSP).

The chain uses TRBV5-1 and TRBJ1-4, with TRBD1 as a possible D gene (6 bases). Germline V gene lookup returns CDR1 SGHRS and CDR2 YFSETQ. V was shortened by 4 bases and J by 3 bases, with 10 bases between the two germline ends. The CDR3 contains 14 residues. The CDR3 bases are TGCGCCAGCAGCGTGGGGGCCGCTAATGAAAAACTGTTTTTT. Translated: CASSVGAANEKLFF.

This clonotype was seen repeatedly, ten times or more. V and J are TRBV7-9 and TRBJ2-3; 9 nucleotides line up with TRBD1. V gave up 6 bases and J gave up 6 bases; unmatched junction bases: 13. Germline V CDR1 and CDR2: SEHNR, FQNEAQ (reference sequence). The length of the CDR3 is 16 residues. CDR3 in DNA: TGTGCCAGCAGACTTAGTGTGTCGGACAGGGGCGATACGCAGTATTTT. Its translation is CASRLSVSDRGDTQYF. The entire variable domain, with the rest obtained from reference TRBV7-9 and TRBJ2-3, is as follows: DTGVSQNPRHKITKRGQNVTFRCDPISEHNRLYWYRQTLGQGPEFLTYFQNEAQLEKSRLLSDRFSAERPKGSFSTLEIQRTEQGDSAMYLCASRLSVSDRGDTQYFGPGTRLTVL.

This clonotype was detected many times. J is TRBJ2-3 and V is TRBV3-1; D call uncertain. This CDR3 has 13 amino acids. Germline lookup yields CDR1 LGHDT and CDR2 YNNKEL (reference sequence). Between the trimmed V and J ends, which lost 2 bases and 2 bases, there was a span of 5 bases. CDR3 bases: TGTGCCAGCAGCCAACCCAACACAGATACGCAGTATTTT. As protein: CASSQPNTDTQYF.

This clonotype came up many times. V is TRBV6-6 and J is TRBJ2-5; 10 bases are a match to TRBD2. J was trimmed by 5 bases and V by 0 bases; bases with no gene match: 6. The CDR3 spans 16 residues. The germline V gene encodes CDR1 MNHNY and CDR2 SVGAGI (reference sequence). Written as DNA, the CDR3 is TGTGCCAGCAGTTACTCAGCTAGCGGGAGCTTCGAGACCCAGTACTTC. Amino acids: CASSYSASGSFETQYF.

This clonotype was seen repeatedly, ten times or more. The chain recombines TRBV29-1 with TRBJ1-1, with 7 bases matching TRBD1. Germline V gene data show CDR1 as SQVTM and CDR2 as ANQGSEA. The junction had 9 bases not matched to a gene; V was cut back by 4 bases and J by 4 bases. This CDR3 has 14 residues. Written as DNA, the CDR3 is TGCAGCGTTGGGCCCCGGCAGGGGGTCACTGAAGCTTTCTTT. Protein sequence: CSVGPRQGVTEAFF.

This clonotype was seen ten or more times. The J gene is TRBJ2-3, the V gene TRBV5-6; TRBD1 or TRBD2 may be the D gene (5 bases each). This CDR3 has 17 residues. From germline, CDR1 is SGHDT and CDR2 YYEEEE. The germline V and J ends were trimmed by 3 bases and 9 bases, with 26 bases remaining between them. CDR3 sequence reads: CASSSTSGSMGVPTQYF. In nucleotides, the CDR3 is TGTGCCAGCAGCTCAACGAGCGGTTCAATGGGGGTACCCACGCAGTATTTT.

This clonotype was seen ten or more times. The chain has TRBV6-5 and TRBJ1-6, with a tentative D call TRBD1 (5 bases). The V end was cut by 0 bases, the J end by 2 bases, with 11 bases between. This CDR3 comprises 17 residues. Germline-derived CDR1 and CDR2 are MNHEY and SVGAGI. The CDR3 here is CASSYSGTGTYNSPLHF. CDR3 sequence (DNA): TGTGCCAGCAGTTACTCGGGGACGGGGACCTATAATTCACCCCTCCACTTT.

This clonotype was seen at least ten times. This sequence joins TRBV29-1 and TRBJ2-1, with 10 bases fitting TRBD2. CDR1 is SQVTM, CDR2 ANQGSEA, per germline. V was clipped by 4 bases and J by 4 bases; unmatched bases: 1. CDR3 length: 13 residues. CDR3 bases: TGCAGCGTTGGACTAGCGGGTTACAATGAGCAGTTCTTC. Translating it yields CSVGLAGYNEQFF.

This clonotype was recorded many times. V and J are TRBV6-2 or TRBV6-3 and TRBJ1-3; no clear D gene. V gave up 3 bases and J gave up 0 bases, with 9 bases separating them. Germline V gene data show CDR1 as MNHEY and CDR2 as SVGEGT. The length of the CDR3 is 15 residues. CDR3 amino acids: CASSYSGSSGNTIYF. In DNA form, the CDR3 reads TGTGCCAGCAGTTATTCGGGCTCCTCTGGAAACACCATATATTTT.

This clonotype has at least ten counts. The chain recombines TRBV11-2 with TRBJ2-3; the D gene could be TRBD1 or TRBD2 (5 bases each). Germline V CDR1 and CDR2: SGHAT, FQNNGV. The CDR3 sequence is 15 residues long. Trimming removed 3 bases at V and 6 bases at J, with 16 bases between. CDR3 DNA sequence: TGTGCCAGCAGCTTGAGGGGCCGTCAAGGGGATACGCAGTATTTT. This codes for CASSLRGRQGDTQYF.

This clonotype was counted many times. The rearrangement links TRBV5-6 to TRBJ2-1; 10 positions match TRBD2. Germline trimming cut 4 bases from V and 5 bases from J; bases unmatched to any gene: 12. Per the germline V gene, CDR1 is SGHDT and CDR2 is YYEEEE. This CDR3 is built from 17 residues. For the CDR3, the DNA is TGTGCCAGCAGCCCGATTCGAGCGGGAGGGCGGAACAATGAGCAGTTCTTC. This codes for CASSPIRAGGRNNEQFF.

The rearrangement joins TRBV5-1 to TRBJ2-3; D is possibly TRBD2 (6 bases). The CDR3 has 15 amino acids. With 2 bases removed from V and 5 bases from J, the gap between germline ends came to 15 bases. CDR1 and CDR2 (germline): SGHRS, YFSETQ. Here the CDR3 DNA reads TGCGCCAGCAGCTTAAACCAGGGTAGCGGAGATACGCAGTATTTT. Protein sequence: CASSLNQGSGDTQYF.

This clonotype was observed many times. The rearrangement uses TRBV14 and TRBJ2-5; possibly TRBD2 for D (6 bases). Germline V gives CDR1 SGHDN, CDR2 FVKESK. The CDR3 loop spans 15 amino acids. The V gene lost 0 bases and the J gene lost 7 bases, with 15 bases spanning the gap. The CDR3 DNA sequence: TGTGCCAGCAGCCAAGAGGGGGACTGGATGGGGACCCAGTACTTC. Protein product: CASSQEGDWMGTQYF. Looking up the rest from reference TRBV14 and TRBJ2-5 gives the full variable domain: EAGVTQFPSHSVIEKGQTVTLRCDPISGHDNLYWYRRVMGKEIKFLLHFVKESKQDESGMPNNRFLAERTGGTYSTLKVQPAELEDSGVYFCASSQEGDWMGTQYFGPGTRLLVL.

This clonotype came up many times. The chain couples TRBV25-1 to TRBJ2-1, with D perhaps assigned TRBD1 or TRBD2 (5 bases each). The CDR3 spans 16 residues. The germline CDR1 and CDR2 sequences are MGHDK and SYGVNS. V was shortened by 1 base and J by 0 bases, with 10 bases between the two germline ends. The CDR3 is CASSESWGNSYNEQFF. The CDR3 bases are TGTGCCAGCAGTGAATCTTGGGGGAACTCCTACAATGAGCAGTTCTTC.

This clonotype was counted between two and nine times. The chain is built from TRBV19 and TRBJ2-7; possibly TRBD1 for D (5 bases). Trimming cost V 1 base and J 6 bases, with 10 bases left between them. The CDR3 runs to 13 residues. Germline lookup yields CDR1 LNHDA and CDR2 SQIVND (reference sequence). As DNA, the CDR3 is TGTGCCAGTAGTATAGGCTCAGGGCGCGAGCAGTACTTC. This encodes CASSIGSGREQYF.

This clonotype came up many times. This rearrangement joins TRBV24-1 to TRBJ1-2, with a weak D call TRBD1 (5 bases). V gave up 3 bases and J gave up 4 bases, with 11 bases separating them. CDR1 and CDR2 (germline): KGHDR, SFDVKD. This CDR3 spans 14 amino acids. CDR3 residues: CATSDIGTPYGYTF. In DNA form, the CDR3 reads TGTGCCACCAGTGATATCGGGACGCCCTATGGCTACACCTTC.

This clonotype was picked up many times. The rearrangement links TRBV12-3 or TRBV12-4 to TRBJ2-1; D is ambiguous. This CDR3 is 14 amino acids long. Between the trimmed V and J ends, which lost 3 bases and 6 bases, there was a span of 12 bases. The CDR3 DNA reads TGTGCCAGCAGTTTTTTGTCCAGTGGCAATGAGCAGTTCTTC. This encodes CASSFLSSGNEQFF.

In its sample, this clonotype was seen many times. The chain has TRBV6-1 and TRBJ2-2, with D possibly TRBD2 on 6 matching bases. The V end lost 6 bases, the J end lost 3 bases, and 11 bases lay between the germline ends. The CDR3 spans 14 residues. Germline V gives CDR1 MNHNS, CDR2 SASEGT. The CDR3 coding sequence is TGTGCCAGCAGGGCGGCGGGGTACACCGGGGAGCTGTTTTTT. Its translation: CASRAAGYTGELFF.

This clonotype was counted many times. The rearrangement joins TRBV25-1 to TRBJ1-2; D is unresolved. The CDR3 has 12 amino acids. V was cut by 4 bases and J by 3 bases, with 6 bases left in between. The germline gives CDR1 MGHDK, CDR2 SYGVNS. Written as DNA, the CDR3 is TGTGCCAGCAGTGGTCGGGACTATGGCTACACCTTC. Amino acid sequence: CASSGRDYGYTF.

This clonotype was seen at least ten times. The chain is built from TRBV7-9 and TRBJ1-4; a possible D gene is TRBD1 (5 bases). CDR3 length: 12 amino acids. In germline, CDR1 is SEHNR, CDR2 FQNEAQ (reference sequence). V was clipped by 5 bases and J by 12 bases, with 13 bases between them. The CDR3 sequence is CASSLRVNELFF. The CDR3 DNA reads as TGTGCCAGCAGCCTCAGGGTTAATGAACTGTTTTTT.

This clonotype was counted at least ten times. The chain is built from TRBV9 and TRBJ2-2; no reliable D call. The CDR3 has 14 amino acids. Trimming took 0 bases from V and 0 from J, leaving 3 bases between them. CDR1 is SGDLS, CDR2 YYNGEE, per germline. This CDR3 reads CASSVETNTGELFF. The CDR3, as DNA: TGTGCCAGCAGCGTAGAAACGAACACCGGGGAGCTGTTTTTT.

This clonotype was picked up one time. The junction shows a germline mismatch at one end, possibly a read error. The chain combines TRBV5-1 with TRBJ2-7; the D call may be TRBD1 or TRBD2 (6 bases each). Per germline, CDR1 SGHRS and CDR2 YFSETQ. This CDR3 contains 16 residues. For the CDR3, the DNA is TGCGCCAGCAGCCCGGAGGGGACATTTCCGGACTACGATCAGTACTTC. Translation gives CASSPEGTFPDYDQYF.

This clonotype was seen many times. The chain employs TRBV5-6 and TRBJ2-1, with 9 bases fitting TRBD1. With V trimmed by 4 bases and J by 5 bases, 10 bases remained unmatched. The CDR3 is 16 residues long. Germline V gene sequence: CDR1 SGHDT, CDR2 YYEEEE. The CDR3 region is CASSGLDRGSDNEQFF. Written as DNA, the CDR3 is TGTGCCAGCAGCGGACTAGACAGGGGGTCGGACAATGAGCAGTTCTTC.

In its sample, this clonotype was seen many times. The chain links TRBV7-2 to TRBJ2-1, with D perhaps TRBD2 (5 bases). The CDR3 consists of 14 residues. V was cut by 0 bases and J by 12 bases, with 15 bases left in between. The germline CDR1 and CDR2 sequences are SGHTA and FQGNSA. The chain's CDR3 is CASSLATTLAAQFF. The CDR3 DNA reads as TGTGCCAGCAGCTTAGCGACTACCCTGGCCGCGCAGTTCTTC. Full variable domain (rest looked up from reference TRBV7-2 and TRBJ2-1): GAGVSQSPSNKVTEKGKDVELRCDPISGHTALYWYRQSLGQGLEFLIYFQGNSAPDKSGLPSDRFSAERTGGSVSTLTIQRTQQEDSAVYLCASSLATTLAAQFFGPGTRLTVL.

The J gene is TRBJ2-7, the V gene TRBV11-2; 9 bases match TRBD1. Germline V lookup: CDR1 SGHAT, CDR2 FQNNGV. There are 15 residues in the CDR3. The V segment lost 2 bases and the J segment 3 bases; nucleotides outside the gene matches: 5. CDR3 in DNA: TGTGCCAGCAGCTTATTAGGGACAGGGTTCTACGAGCAGTACTTC. It specifies CASSLLGTGFYEQYF.